This is a list of T cell receptor beta chains from one sample in a study of T cell clonotyping in hematopoietic cell transplantation. Measured with immunoSEQ multiplex PCR; TCRdb has only the in-frame clones, and not every one. The repertoire holds about 49,000 clones, with 65% to 90% as singletons. Sequenced here: peripheral blood mononuclear cells, sampled before stem cell transplant. The source is a man in his sixties with biphenotypic leukemia. Some clones in this sample may be carry-over from other donors' samples. The CDR3 runs from the conserved cysteine through the conserved F or W. Each record gives: V gene, clone size, J gene, D gene, CDR3 DNA, CDR3 protein. The D gene is left open where the match is weak. Only some rows state a clone size, as once, few, many or a class for expanded clones.

>TRBV7-2|few|TRBJ2-7|.
TGTGCCAGCAGCTTGAATGAAGTAACTCTCACCTACGAGCAGTACTTC
CASSLNEVTLTYEQYF
>TRBV28|few|TRBJ1-1|.
TGTGCCAGCAGCTGGGGGTCGGACACTGAAGCTTTCTTT
CASSWGSDTEAFF
>TRBV19|.|TRBJ2-1|.
TGTGCCAGTAGTATGTCTCGGGCACAACGCGATGAGCAGTTCTTC
CASSMSRAQRDEQFF
>TRBV28|.|TRBJ2-3|.
TGTGCCAGCGTTCTGCCTAGCACAGATACGCAGTATTTT
CASVLPSTDTQYF
>TRBV7-2|.|TRBJ2-5|.
TGTGCCAGCAGCTGGGGCTCCCAAGAGACCCAGTACTTC
CASSWGSQETQYF
>TRBV5-8|.|TRBJ2-3|.
TGTGCCAGCAGAAACAGACGCACAGATACGCAGTATTTT
CASRNRRTDTQYF
>TRBV6-5|.|TRBJ1-5|.
TGTGCCAGCAGTTACCTGGGGAGGGGCAATCAGCCCCAGCATTTT
CASSYLGRGNQPQHF
>TRBV5-1|.|TRBJ1-2|TRBD1
TGCGCCAGCAGCTCCGGACAGGGAGATGGCTACACCTTC
CASSSGQGDGYTF
>TRBV27|few|TRBJ2-3|.
TGTGCCAGCAGTTTAAAGGGGGGCGGGTGGACAGATACGCAGTATTTT
CASSLKGGGWTDTQYF
>TRBV5-1|.|TRBJ2-7|.
TGCGCCAGCAGCTTGGATCCTCGGGGGAGCTCCTACGAGCAGTACTTC
CASSLDPRGSSYEQYF
>TRBV6-1|.|TRBJ2-2|.
TGTGCCAGCAGTGACGAGGGGTCCGGGGAGCTGTTTTTT
CASSDEGSGELFF
>TRBV20-1|.|TRBJ2-5|.
TGCAGTGCTAGAGATGTGGGGACCCAGTACTTC
CSARDVGTQYF
>TRBV19|.|TRBJ1-2|TRBD1
TGTGCCAGTAGTTCCCGGGACAGGGGGACGGCTAACTATGGCTACACCTTC
CASSSRDRGTANYGYTF
>TRBV28|.|TRBJ1-2|.
TGTGCCAGCAGAACCTCCGGGATCGGCTATGGCTACACCTTC
CASRTSGIGYGYTF
>TRBV11-2|.|TRBJ2-1|TRBD2
TGTGCCAGCAGCCGAGAACTAGCGGGAGGGTCCAATGAGCAGTTCTTC
CASSRELAGGSNEQFF
>TRBV5-1|.|TRBJ1-2|.
TGCGCCAGCAGCTTGGCCGACCCGTATGGCTACACCTTC
CASSLADPYGYTF
>TRBV28|.|TRBJ2-6|.
TGTGCCAGCAGTTTAGGAGTGCGCAACGTCCTGACTTTC
CASSLGVRNVLTF
>TRBV19|.|TRBJ2-2|.
TGTGCCAGTAAACCACAGGGGGGGACCGGGGAGCTGTTTTTT
CASKPQGGTGELFF
>TRBV5-1|.|TRBJ2-5|TRBD2
TGCGCCAGCAGCTTGGGTCAGCGGGGCCAAGAGACCCAGTACTTC
CASSLGQRGQETQYF
>TRBV6-5|.|TRBJ1-1|TRBD1
TGTGCCAGCAGCCCCGGGACAGGTCTCACTGAAGCTTTCTTT
CASSPGTGLTEAFF
>TRBV28|.|TRBJ2-3|.
TGTGCCAGCAGTGCCCCTAGCACAGATACGCAGTATTTT
CASSAPSTDTQYF
>TRBV7-2|.|TRBJ2-5|.
TGTGCCAGCTGCAGGTCTGAGAACCAAGAGACCCAGTACTTC
CASCRSENQETQYF
>TRBV27|.|TRBJ1-1|TRBD1
TGTGCCAGCAGCCTTCGGACAGGGACGAACACTGAAGCTTTCTTT
CASSLRTGTNTEAFF
>TRBV5-1|.|TRBJ2-5|TRBD2
TGCGCCAGCAGCCAGGGTGCTAGCGGGAGTTTGGGAGAAGAGACCCAGTACTTC
CASSQGASGSLGEETQYF
>TRBV14|.|TRBJ1-2|.
TGTGCCAGCAGCCAAAACAGGCATGGAAGCTACACCTTC
CASSQNRHGSYTF
>TRBV4-2|.|TRBJ1-3|.
TGTGCCAGCAGCCGGGAGCGCTCTGGAAACACCATATATTTT
CASSRERSGNTIYF
>TRBV13|once|TRBJ2-5|TRBD1
TGTGCCAGCAGCTTAGATGGTAGGGGGCGAGAGACCCAGTACTTC
CASSLDGRGRETQYF
>TRBV10-3|.|TRBJ2-7|.
TGTGCCATCAGCGACCGGCAAGCGTTCCCTAGCGAGCAGTACTTC
CAISDRQAFPSEQYF
>TRBV28|.|TRBJ1-3|TRBD1
TGTGCCAGCAGTCCCATGCACGGGACAGGTTTACACTCTGGAAACACCATATATTTT
CASSPMHGTGLHSGNTIYF
>TRBV27|.|TRBJ2-1|.
TGTGCCAGCAGTTTCGGGGTCGGCCCCTTAGCCAATGAGCAGTTCTTC
CASSFGVGPLANEQFF
>TRBV28|.|TRBJ2-3|.
TGTGCCAGCAGTTTATCTAGCACAGATACGCAGTATTTT
CASSLSSTDTQYF
>TRBV4-1|once|TRBJ2-7|.
TGCGCCAGCAGCCAAACCCTTTGGGTCTACGAGCAGTACTTC
CASSQTLWVYEQYF
>TRBV7-3|.|TRBJ2-7|.
TGTGCCAGCAGCTTAACGGGCGGGCGGAATGCCTACGAGCAGTACTTC
CASSLTGGRNAYEQYF
>TRBV28|.|TRBJ2-7|TRBD1
TGTGCCAGCAGTTTGGTGTTATTCGACAGGGGCGACGAGCAGTACTTC
CASSLVLFDRGDEQYF
>TRBV4-3|.|TRBJ1-2|.
TGCGCCAGCAGCCAGCACCGGGACGATGATGGCTACACCTTC
CASSQHRDDDGYTF
>TRBV5-1|.|TRBJ1-4|.
TGCGCCAGCAGCAGAGACAATGGCCCGGCGGGTGAAAAACTGTTTTTT
CASSRDNGPAGEKLFF
>TRBV7-6|.|TRBJ1-2|.
TGTGCCAGCAGCTCGACCTCTAACTATGGCTACACCTTC
CASSSTSNYGYTF
>TRBV7-2|.|TRBJ2-3|.
TGTGCCAGCAGCTTACTCGGGAGTACGGGCACAGATACGCAGTATTTT
CASSLLGSTGTDTQYF
>TRBV2|few|TRBJ2-5|TRBD2
TGTGCCAGCAGTGAATACGGAGCTAGCGGGAGGGGGACCCAGTACTTC
CASSEYGASGRGTQYF
>TRBV19|.|TRBJ1-4|TRBD1
TGTGCCAGTAACGGGGGACAGACAAATGAAAAACTGTTTTTT
CASNGGQTNEKLFF
>TRBV28|.|TRBJ2-2|TRBD2
TGTGCCAGCAGTTTGACTAGCGGGAGCACCGGGGAGCTGTTTTTT
CASSLTSGSTGELFF